This paragraph reports one T cell receptor beta chain. Its antigen is unknown. This sample is drawn from a study of shared clonotypes between healthy human individuals. Study findings and constraints: Clonotype sharing across donors was expected to vary with sequencing depth.

The J segment lost 7 bases and the V segment lost 10 bases, leaving 18 bases of the junction unmatched. The CDR3 runs 15 residues. The germline V gene has CDR1 ENHRY and CDR2 SYGVKD. Sorted-subset replicate PCR reactions contained 200 to 250 ng DNA, corresponding to tens of thousands of T cell genomes. Here immunoSEQ multiplex PCR was the method, and the copy in TCRdb shows in-frame clones only, minus some. This repertoire shows some 1 million clones, roughly 80% found once; its top ten account for approximately 1.5%. This receptor was obtained from a man aged 18 to 29 in good health. V usage is TRBV10-3 and J usage is TRBJ1-2; 7 bases agree with TRBD1. Sequenced: memory CD4+ T cells sorted from blood. The subset: CD45RA-negative fraction. The CDR3 spells CATTDNDRVKSGYTF. For the CDR3, the DNA is TGTGCCACGACCGACAACGACAGGGTGAAATCTGGCTACACCTTC.